One sample yielded the 28 T cell receptor beta chains listed below, sequenced in a study of cytomegalovirus exposure and HLA in healthy donors. Some clones are missing from TCRdb's copy, which holds only in-frame ones; the method was immunoSEQ multiplex PCR. The sample yields some 260,000 clones, about 90% seen once. Sample: PBMCs. Every receptor here comes from a man aged 18 to 30 in good health and CMV-seropositive.

This clone was picked up many times. CDR3 DNA: TGTGCCAGCAAGAGGACAGGTACCTACGAGCAGTACTTC. The encoded protein is CASKRTGTYEQYF. The chain employs TRBV6-5 and TRBJ2-7; 7 positions agree with TRBD1. Germline V gene sequence: CDR1 MNHEY, CDR2 SVGAGI. The CDR3 spans 13 residues. Germline trimming cut 7 bases from V and 2 bases from J; bases unmatched to any gene: 5.

This clone appeared a single time. J is TRBJ1-5 and V is TRBV30, with D perhaps matching TRBD1 (6 bases). Between the trimmed V and J ends, which lost 3 bases and 0 bases, there was a span of 12 bases. Germline V gene lookup returns CDR1 GTSNPN and CDR2 SVGIG (reference sequence). The CDR3 consists of 15 residues. This chain's CDR3 is CAWSPQGYSNQPQHF. CDR3 DNA: TGTGCCTGGAGCCCGCAGGGGTATAGCAATCAGCCCCAGCATTTT.

The chain links TRBV30 to TRBJ2-7; TRBD1 agrees at 7 bases. CDR3 size: 14 residues. Trimming took 3 bases from V and 0 from J; bases not matched to a gene: 5. Germline CDR1 reads GTSNPN; CDR2 reads SVGIG (reference sequence). The CDR3 DNA follows: TGTGCCTGGAGATCGACAGGGTACTCCTACGAGCAGTACTTC. As protein: CAWRSTGYSYEQYF.

The rearrangement links TRBV6-5 to TRBJ2-7; no clear D. Trimming pared 5 bases from V and 2 bases from J, leaving 10 bases between. CDR3 length equals 13 residues. Germline CDR1 is MNHEY and CDR2 is SVGAGI. The CDR3 region is CASSRPPPYEQYF. As DNA, the CDR3 is TGTGCCAGCAGTCGTCCACCGCCCTACGAGCAGTACTTC.

In this sample, this clone turned up once. V is TRBV5-1 and J is TRBJ2-4, with 10 bases lining up with TRBD2. The CDR3 covers 16 residues. V trimming: 0 bases; J trimming: 8 bases; junction bases outside the gene matches: 8. The V gene's germline CDR1 is SGHRS and CDR2 YFSETQ. This CDR3 reads CASSLALAGGRDIQYF. The CDR3 bases are TGCGCCAGCAGCTTGGCCTTAGCGGGAGGTCGCGACATTCAGTACTTC.

The rearrangement links TRBV19 to TRBJ2-1; 10 bases are a match to TRBD2. The V and J ends lost 7 bases and 0 bases, in that order; junction bases with no gene match: 9. Germline V gene lookup returns CDR1 LNHDA and CDR2 SQIVND (reference sequence). This CDR3 has 17 amino acids. The DNA for the CDR3 is TGTGCCAGTACCCACTTTAGCGGGGGGAGCTCCTACAATGAGCAGTTCTTC. Translation: CASTHFSGGSSYNEQFF.

The genes are TRBV15 and TRBJ2-6; possible D gene TRBD1, 6 bases. Germline CDR1 and CDR2: LNHNV and YYDKDF (reference sequence). This CDR3 comprises 16 residues. V lost 0 bases and J lost 3, with 9 bases in between. CDR3 loop: CATSREGGYGANVLTF. Written as DNA, the CDR3 is TGTGCCACCAGCAGAGAAGGGGGATATGGGGCCAACGTCCTGACTTTC.

The V and J genes are TRBV13 and TRBJ2-3; D might be TRBD2 (5 bases). Deletions cut 3 bases from V and 6 bases from J, with 7 bases between. The germline V gene encodes CDR1 PRHDT and CDR2 FYEKMQ (reference sequence). The CDR3 has 12 residues. Written as DNA, the CDR3 is TGTGCCAGCAGCTTGGAGGATGATACGCAGTATTTT. As protein: CASSLEDDTQYF. The variable domain in full, with the rest retrieved from reference TRBV13 and TRBJ2-3, is AAGVIQSPRHLIKEKRETATLKCYPIPRHDTVYWYQQGPGQDPQFLISFYEKMQSDKGSIPDRFSAQQFSDYHSELNMSSLELGDSALYFCASSLEDDTQYFGPGTRLTVL.

The chain recombines TRBV27 with TRBJ2-7; D unresolved. CDR1 and CDR2 from the germline V gene are MNHEY and SMNVEV (reference sequence). CDR3 length: 8 residues. Trimming pared 11 bases from V and 2 bases from J, leaving 1 base between. The CDR3 loop reads CAPYEQYF. Here the CDR3 DNA reads TGTGCCCCCTACGAGCAGTACTTC.

CDR3 sequence: CASSLTAGLYNEQFF. The DNA of the CDR3 is TGTGCCAGCAGCTTAACTGCGGGACTATACAATGAGCAGTTCTTC. The chain is built from TRBV7-2 and TRBJ2-1; 7 bases are shared with TRBD2. The V and J ends lost 2 bases and 4 bases, in that order; junction bases with no gene match: 5. This CDR3 is built from 15 residues. Germline assignment: CDR1 SGHTA and CDR2 FQGNSA.

The rearrangement links TRBV11-2 to TRBJ2-7; 8 nucleotides align to TRBD2. Germline V CDR1 and CDR2: SGHAT, FQNNGV. Trimming cost V 2 bases and J 6 bases; bases outside gene matches: 6. The CDR3 is made up of 14 amino acids. The CDR3 coding sequence is TGTGCCAGCAGCTTACTGCGGGGGGTCGGCGAGCAGTACTTC. Translating it yields CASSLLRGVGEQYF.

This sequence joins TRBV10-2 and TRBJ1-1; 10 nucleotides align to TRBD1. CDR3 length: 16 residues. Per germline, CDR1 WSHSY and CDR2 SAAADI. The V segment lost 7 bases and the J segment 4 bases; nucleotides outside the gene matches: 12. The chain's CDR3 is CASMTGGLGGGTEAFF. DNA for the CDR3: TGCGCCAGCATGACAGGGGGCCTCGGTGGCGGCACTGAAGCTTTCTTT.

The CDR3 bases are TGTGCCAGCAGCTTAGGAGGACAGTTAACCTACGAGCAGTACTTC. This gives the protein CASSLGGQLTYEQYF. The rearrangement joins TRBV11-3 to TRBJ2-7, with D maybe TRBD1 (6 bases). V lost 1 base and J lost 2, with 12 bases in between. The germline gives CDR1 SGHNT, CDR2 YENEEA. This CDR3 spans 15 amino acids.

The chain has TRBV5-1 and TRBJ1-2, with D unresolved. The ends were cut back, 2 bases at V and 2 bases at J, with 13 bases in the middle. The CDR3 is 15 amino acids. The V gene's germline CDR1 is SGHRS and CDR2 YFSETQ. This chain's CDR3 is CASSLRTEANYGYTF. In DNA form, the CDR3 reads TGCGCCAGCAGCTTACGGACCGAAGCCAACTATGGCTACACCTTC. Looking up the rest from reference TRBV5-1 and TRBJ1-2 gives the full variable domain: KAGVTQTPRYLIKTRGQQVTLSCSPISGHRSVSWYQQTPGQGLQFLFEYFSETQRNKGNFPGRFSGRQFSNSRSEMNVSTLELGDSALYLCASSLRTEANYGYTFGSGTRLTVV.

The chain has TRBV9 and TRBJ1-1; 10 bases line up with TRBD1. Per the germline V gene, CDR1 is SGDLS and CDR2 is YYNGEE. V was pared by 9 bases and J by 3 bases, with 17 bases of the junction left unmatched. The CDR3 runs to 17 residues. CDR3 sequence (DNA): TGTGCCATGCTGGGCCGTAGTAGAGGACAGGGGGACACTGAAGCTTTCTTT. It is translated as CAMLGRSRGQGDTEAFF.

The chain is built from TRBV18 and TRBJ2-1, with D perhaps matching TRBD1 (6 bases). The germline V gene has CDR1 KGHSH and CDR2 LQKENI. V was cut by 6 bases and J by 6 bases, with 15 bases left in between. The CDR3 extends over 14 amino acids. The CDR3 DNA reads TGTGCCAGCTCTGATTTGGTAGGGGGCAATGAGCAGTTCTTC. As protein: CASSDLVGGNEQFF.

The chain carries TRBV11-2 and TRBJ2-3; D call uncertain. This CDR3 has 12 residues. The germline gives CDR1 SGHAT, CDR2 FQNNGV. The V gene lost 2 bases and the J gene lost 6 bases, with 6 bases spanning the gap. The CDR3 region is CASSLRADTQYF. The CDR3 nucleotides are TGTGCCAGCAGCTTACGGGCGGATACGCAGTATTTT.

The gene calls are TRBV6-5 and TRBJ1-5; D not resolved. CDR3 length equals 15 residues. V lost 6 bases, J lost 0 bases, and 12 bases lay in between. Germline lookup yields CDR1 MNHEY and CDR2 SVGAGI. CDR3 DNA: TGTGCCAGCAGCCACAGCGGAGATAGCAATCAGCCCCAGCATTTT. Amino acids: CASSHSGDSNQPQHF.

The genes are TRBV4-1 and TRBJ2-1, with D maybe TRBD1 (6 bases). The CDR3 runs to 13 residues. From germline, CDR1 is MGHRA and CDR2 YSYEKL. Trimming removed 6 bases at V and 6 bases at J, with 12 bases between. CDR3 bases: TGCGCCAGCAGTCCTGGCAGGGGCAATGAGCAGTTCTTC. This gives the protein CASSPGRGNEQFF.

The chain combines TRBV7-8 with TRBJ2-5, with 11 nucleotides matching TRBD2. The CDR3 is 16 amino acids. Germline V gives CDR1 SGHVS, CDR2 FQNEAQ. Trimming cost V 5 bases and J 7 bases; bases outside gene matches: 12. Here the CDR3 DNA reads TGTGCCAGCAGCGCGGAGGGACTAGCGGCGAGCGGGACCCAGTACTTC. It yields the protein CASSAEGLAASGTQYF.

The rearrangement links TRBV4-2 to TRBJ2-7; the match to TRBD2 covers 11 bases. The V segment lost 2 bases and the J segment 4 bases; nucleotides outside the gene matches: 4. The CDR3 covers 15 residues. Germline CDR1 LGHNA, CDR2 YNFKEQ. CDR3 coding DNA: TGTGCCAGCAGCCAATTCGGGACTAGCGGTTACGAGCAGTACTTC. This sequence encodes CASSQFGTSGYEQYF.

V is TRBV6-5 and J is TRBJ1-2; 9 nucleotides line up with TRBD1. The junction had 4 bases not matched to a gene; V was cut back by 6 bases and J by 2 bases. The CDR3 extends over 14 amino acids. CDR1 MNHEY and CDR2 SVGAGI come from the germline V gene. CDR3: CASRYGQGNYGYTF. CDR3 nucleotides: TGTGCCAGCAGATACGGACAGGGGAACTATGGCTACACCTTC.

The chain combines TRBV5-1 with TRBJ1-3; 9 bases line up with TRBD1. This CDR3 has 17 residues. Germline-derived CDR1 and CDR2 are SGHRS and YFSETQ. V trimming: 3 bases; J trimming: 4 bases; junction bases outside the gene matches: 11. CDR3 nucleotides: TGCGCCAGCAGCTCCAATCCGGGACAGGGTTACGGAAACACCATATATTTT. It specifies CASSSNPGQGYGNTIYF.

The chain joins TRBV27 to TRBJ2-6, with D tentatively TRBD2 (5 bases). V lost 5 bases to trimming and J lost 0 bases, with 11 bases between them. This CDR3 is built from 16 residues. Per germline, CDR1 MNHEY and CDR2 SMNVEV (reference sequence). CDR3 in DNA: TGTGCCAGCAGTAGCGGACCGGGCTCTGGGGCCAACGTCCTGACTTTC. Encoded protein: CASSSGPGSGANVLTF.

This clone has just one count. This rearrangement joins TRBV6-5 to TRBJ1-5; D is unclear. This CDR3 is built from 15 residues. Germline CDR1 and CDR2: MNHEY and SVGAGI. Trimming pared 0 bases from V and 0 bases from J, leaving 6 bases between. CDR3 region: CASSYSGISNQPQHF. The CDR3, as DNA: TGTGCCAGCAGTTACTCGGGTATTAGCAATCAGCCCCAGCATTTT.

The chain employs TRBV6-6 and TRBJ1-2; 9 bases are a match to TRBD1. This CDR3 is 12 amino acids long. CDR1 and CDR2 (germline): MNHNY, SVGAGI (reference sequence). V was clipped by 5 bases and J by 7 bases; unmatched bases: 2. The CDR3 loop is CASSRDRVGYTF. The CDR3 DNA is TGTGCCAGCAGTAGGGACAGGGTTGGCTACACCTTC.

This CDR3 reads CASSFRGRDEQYF. The CDR3 nucleotides read TGTGCCAGCAGTTTTCGGGGACGAGACGAGCAGTACTTC. J is TRBJ2-7 and V is TRBV27; D may be TRBD1 or TRBD2 (5 bases each). Germline V gene lookup returns CDR1 MNHEY and CDR2 SMNVEV (reference sequence). V lost 3 bases and J 5 bases, leaving 11 bases between the germline ends. CDR3 length: 13 amino acids.

The chain has TRBV27 and TRBJ2-1; 16 positions agree with TRBD2. Trimming cost V 4 bases and J 4 bases; bases outside gene matches: 10. The CDR3 length is 19 residues. CDR1 and CDR2 (germline): MNHEY, SMNVEV (reference sequence). The DNA of the CDR3 is TGTGCCAGCAGTTCGCCGCGCGGGACTAGCGGGAGGGCGTACAATGAGCAGTTCTTC. It codes for CASSSPRGTSGRAYNEQFF.